What follows is one T cell receptor (beta chain) and its context. Its antigen is unknown. The data originate from a study of T cell responses to AZD1222 COVID-19 vaccine. General observations from the study: Increased Spike-specific TCR breadth and depth were observed after two AZD1222 doses. Nearly half of spike-specific TCRs reportedly go after variant regions that carry no mutations. In all cases, repertoires were sampled only after the peak T cell response.

The CDR3 totals 16 residues. J gave up 10 bases and V 0 bases, and 11 bases lay outside the gene matches. Looked up from germline, CDR1 is KGHSH and CDR2 is LQKENI. Assay: immunoSEQ multiplex PCR; the TCRdb copy retains only in-frame clones and omits some. The sample consists of 110,000 to 150,000 clones, 75% to 90% of them appearing once. The sequence derives from an adult in good health. The chain links TRBV18 to TRBJ1-4; 7 nucleotides match TRBD1. This specimen was peripheral blood, taken on day 0 of AZD1222 vaccination. CDR3 region: CASSPPGNRGSVKLFF. CDR3 nucleotide sequence: TGTGCCAGCTCACCACCGGGTAACAGGGGTTCGGTAAAACTGTTTTTT.